The following is a T cell receptor beta chain sequence with its context. Its antigen is unidentified. This entry belongs to a study of memory CD4+ T cells and cytomegalovirus serostatus. Study findings and constraints: CD4+ memory repertoires contained about two fifths of the roughly 150 reported CMV TCRbeta sequences.

Libraries were prepared by immunoSEQ multiplex PCR; TCRdb keeps only in-frame clonotypes and omits some of them. This table has around 53,000 clones, more than 60% appearing once. Single viable CD3+CD4+CD8-CD45RO+ cells were sorted as the memory CD4+ T cells. Donors' CMV status reflects serum IgG against pp150, pp28, p38, p52. Germline lookup yields CDR1 MGHRA and CDR2 YSYEKL. This CDR3 contains 13 residues. V dropped 0 bases and J dropped 4 bases, with 6 bases sitting between them. This TCR was recovered from an adult in good health and CMV-seronegative. Sequenced: memory CD4+ T cells from blood. The rearrangement joins TRBV4-1 to TRBJ1-2, with a tentative D call TRBD1 (5 bases). Here the CDR3 DNA reads TGCGCCAGCAGCCAAGACGGGGGCTATGGCTACACCTTC. Translating it yields CASSQDGGYGYTF.